A selection of T cell receptor beta chains follows, all from one sample in a study of shared clonotypes between healthy human individuals. This table comes from immunoSEQ multiplex PCR, and its TCRdb copy is limited to in-frame clones, with some not included. The profile covers nearly 600,000 clones, with roughly 95% appearing a single time and roughly 0.1% taken by the ten largest. The sample consisted of naive CD8+ T cells sorted from blood. These receptors came from a woman in her 30s in good health. The CDR3 runs from the conserved cysteine through the conserved F or W. The order of the fields is clone size, J gene, V gene, D gene, CDR3 protein, CDR3 DNA. The D gene is left open where the match is weak. Size is stated for part of the rows, as once, few or many counts, or as a class when the clone is expanded.

abundance: NA
j_gene: TRBJ2-1
v_gene: TRBV27
d_gene: NA
CDR3aa: CASSQDYNSYNEQFF
CDR3nt: TGTGCCAGCAGCCAAGACTATAACTCCTACAATGAGCAGTTCTTC

abundance: NA
j_gene: TRBJ2-1
v_gene: TRBV5-6
d_gene: TRBD2
CDR3aa: CASSLGSSGNNEQFF
CDR3nt: TGTGCCAGCAGCTTGGGGTCTAGCGGGAACAATGAGCAGTTCTTC

abundance: NA
j_gene: TRBJ2-2
v_gene: TRBV5-1
d_gene: NA
CDR3aa: CASSLGSGELFF
CDR3nt: TGCGCCAGCAGCTTGGGGTCCGGGGAGCTGTTTTTT

abundance: NA
j_gene: TRBJ2-3
v_gene: TRBV20-1
d_gene: NA
CDR3aa: CSVYTDTQYF
CDR3nt: TGCAGTGTATACACAGATACGCAGTATTTT

abundance: NA
j_gene: TRBJ2-7
v_gene: TRBV4-1
d_gene: TRBD1
CDR3aa: CASSQGTVYEQYF
CDR3nt: TGCGCCAGCAGCCAGGGGACAGTCTACGAGCAGTACTTC

abundance: NA
j_gene: TRBJ2-3
v_gene: TRBV28
d_gene: NA
CDR3aa: CASSLIAIGTDTQYF
CDR3nt: TGTGCCAGCAGTTTGATTGCAATCGGGACAGATACGCAGTATTTT

abundance: NA
j_gene: TRBJ2-3
v_gene: TRBV9
d_gene: TRBD2
CDR3aa: CASSVEPGLAGDTDTQYF
CDR3nt: TGTGCCAGCAGCGTAGAACCCGGACTAGCGGGAGACACAGATACGCAGTATTTT

abundance: once
j_gene: TRBJ1-1
v_gene: TRBV6-1
d_gene: TRBD1
CDR3aa: CASRDRGMNTEAFF
CDR3nt: TGTGCCAGCAGGGACAGGGGGATGAACACTGAAGCTTTCTTT

abundance: NA
j_gene: TRBJ1-1
v_gene: TRBV2
d_gene: TRBD1
CDR3aa: CASRESMGQGAEAFF
CDR3nt: TGTGCCAGCAGGGAATCTATGGGACAGGGCGCTGAAGCTTTCTTT

abundance: once
j_gene: TRBJ2-7
v_gene: TRBV5-5
d_gene: NA
CDR3aa: CASSQDVGNYEQYF
CDR3nt: TGTGCCAGCAGCCAGGACGTGGGCAACTACGAGCAGTACTTC

abundance: NA
j_gene: TRBJ2-1
v_gene: TRBV7-8
d_gene: NA
CDR3aa: CASRGNSYNEQFF
CDR3nt: TGTGCCAGCAGGGGGAACAGCTACAATGAGCAGTTCTTC

abundance: once
j_gene: TRBJ2-1
v_gene: TRBV29-1
d_gene: TRBD2
CDR3aa: CSGLPTGLANYNEQFF
CDR3nt: TGCAGCGGCTTGCCCACCGGACTAGCAAACTACAATGAGCAGTTCTTC

abundance: NA
j_gene: TRBJ1-4
v_gene: TRBV19
d_gene: NA
CDR3aa: CALSDGEKLFF
CDR3nt: TGTGCCTTGTCCGACGGAGAAAAACTGTTTTTT

abundance: NA
j_gene: TRBJ2-1
v_gene: TRBV14
d_gene: TRBD1
CDR3aa: CASSPSDRANEQFF
CDR3nt: TGTGCCAGCAGCCCCTCGGACAGGGCGAATGAGCAGTTCTTC

abundance: NA
j_gene: TRBJ2-7
v_gene: TRBV27
d_gene: NA
CDR3aa: CASSHATAYEQYF
CDR3nt: TGTGCCAGCAGTCACGCGACGGCGTACGAGCAGTACTTC

abundance: NA
j_gene: TRBJ1-5
v_gene: TRBV28
d_gene: NA
CDR3aa: CASSTYRGNQPQHF
CDR3nt: TGTGCCAGCAGTACATACAGGGGCAATCAGCCCCAGCATTTT

abundance: NA
j_gene: TRBJ2-7
v_gene: TRBV4-1
d_gene: TRBD2
CDR3aa: CASSYRTSGIDEQYF
CDR3nt: TGCGCCAGCAGCTACAGGACTAGCGGGATCGACGAGCAGTACTTC

abundance: NA
j_gene: TRBJ2-7
v_gene: TRBV7-2
d_gene: NA
CDR3aa: CASSQPQGTQYF
CDR3nt: TGTGCCAGCAGCCAACCCCAGGGGACTCAGTACTTC

abundance: NA
j_gene: TRBJ2-7
v_gene: TRBV19
d_gene: TRBD1
CDR3aa: CASSIELGQVYEQYF
CDR3nt: TGTGCCAGTAGTATAGAGCTGGGACAGGTTTACGAGCAGTACTTC

abundance: once
j_gene: TRBJ2-3
v_gene: TRBV7-9
d_gene: NA
CDR3aa: CASSSPVTGSKDTQYF
CDR3nt: TGTGCCAGCAGCTCGCCCGTTACAGGTTCAAAGGATACGCAGTATTTT

abundance: NA
j_gene: TRBJ2-6
v_gene: TRBV29-1
d_gene: TRBD1
CDR3aa: CSVVKLGTGVGRDGANVLTF
CDR3nt: TGCAGCGTCGTCAAACTCGGGACAGGTGTGGGGAGAGATGGGGCCAACGTCCTGACTTTC

abundance: NA
j_gene: TRBJ2-7
v_gene: TRBV6-1
d_gene: TRBD1
CDR3aa: CASSGPRDRGVYEQYF
CDR3nt: TGTGCCAGCAGTGGCCCCCGGGACAGGGGCGTCTACGAGCAGTACTTC

abundance: NA
j_gene: TRBJ2-7
v_gene: TRBV4-1
d_gene: NA
CDR3aa: CASSQEASEISSYEQYF
CDR3nt: TGCGCCAGCAGCCAAGAGGCTAGCGAGATAAGTTCCTACGAGCAGTACTTC

abundance: NA
j_gene: TRBJ2-5
v_gene: TRBV9
d_gene: NA
CDR3aa: CASSLRTSETQYF
CDR3nt: TGTGCCAGCAGCCTCAGGACGTCAGAGACCCAGTACTTC

abundance: NA
j_gene: TRBJ2-7
v_gene: TRBV13
d_gene: TRBD2
CDR3aa: CASSSSEAGGTYEQYF
CDR3nt: TGTGCCAGCAGCTCGTCCGAAGCGGGAGGTACCTACGAGCAGTACTTC

abundance: NA
j_gene: TRBJ2-7
v_gene: TRBV9
d_gene: NA
CDR3aa: CASSKGVEAWEQYF
CDR3nt: TGTGCCAGCAGCAAAGGAGTAGAGGCCTGGGAGCAGTACTTC

abundance: NA
j_gene: TRBJ2-5
v_gene: TRBV4-1
d_gene: TRBD2
CDR3aa: CASSATSGSLETQYF
CDR3nt: TGCGCCAGCAGCGCGACTAGCGGGAGTTTAGAGACCCAGTACTTC

abundance: NA
j_gene: TRBJ2-4
v_gene: TRBV23-1
d_gene: NA
CDR3aa: CASSQCRRGILAKNIQYF
CDR3nt: TGCGCCAGCAGTCAATGTCGGAGGGGGATTCTAGCCAAAAACATTCAGTACTTC

abundance: NA
j_gene: TRBJ1-5
v_gene: TRBV28
d_gene: TRBD1
CDR3aa: CASSTIQGAGNQPQHF
CDR3nt: TGTGCCAGCAGCACCATACAGGGGGCGGGAAATCAGCCCCAGCATTTT

abundance: NA
j_gene: TRBJ2-3
v_gene: TRBV2
d_gene: NA
CDR3aa: CASSDGGTDTQYF
CDR3nt: TGTGCCAGCAGTGATGGAGGCACAGATACGCAGTATTTT

abundance: NA
j_gene: TRBJ2-3
v_gene: TRBV19
d_gene: TRBD2
CDR3aa: CASSILAGATDTQYF
CDR3nt: TGTGCCAGTAGTATACTAGCGGGAGCCACAGATACGCAGTATTTT

abundance: NA
j_gene: TRBJ2-2
v_gene: TRBV9
d_gene: TRBD2
CDR3aa: CASSAREVPNTGELFF
CDR3nt: TGTGCCAGCAGCGCCCGGGAGGTCCCAAACACCGGGGAGCTGTTTTTT

abundance: NA
j_gene: TRBJ2-5
v_gene: TRBV2
d_gene: NA
CDR3aa: CASSVTVQETQYF
CDR3nt: TGTGCCAGCAGTGTGACGGTACAAGAGACCCAGTACTTC

abundance: NA
j_gene: TRBJ1-3
v_gene: TRBV2
d_gene: TRBD1
CDR3aa: CASSPGQGEKNTIYF
CDR3nt: TGTGCCAGTAGTCCCGGACAGGGCGAAAAAAACACCATATATTTT

abundance: NA
j_gene: TRBJ2-1
v_gene: TRBV18
d_gene: TRBD2
CDR3aa: CASSLRLAGPYNEQFF
CDR3nt: TGTGCCAGCTCACTCAGACTAGCGGGGCCATACAATGAGCAGTTCTTC

abundance: NA
j_gene: TRBJ2-2
v_gene: TRBV11-2
d_gene: TRBD2
CDR3aa: CASSHVAGGPTGELFF
CDR3nt: TGTGCCAGCAGCCACGTAGCGGGAGGGCCGACCGGGGAGCTGTTTTTT

abundance: NA
j_gene: TRBJ1-2
v_gene: TRBV2
d_gene: NA
CDR3aa: CASSHARDLKIGGYTF
CDR3nt: TGTGCCAGCAGTCACGCCAGGGACCTCAAGATAGGCGGCTACACCTTC

abundance: NA
j_gene: TRBJ2-7
v_gene: TRBV7-8
d_gene: NA
CDR3aa: CASSLWSSYEQYF
CDR3nt: TGTGCCAGCAGCTTATGGAGCTCCTACGAGCAGTACTTC

abundance: NA
j_gene: TRBJ1-2
v_gene: TRBV5-1
d_gene: NA
CDR3aa: CASSQDGGIGGYTF
CDR3nt: TGCGCCAGCAGCCAGGACGGGGGAATAGGTGGCTACACCTTC

abundance: NA
j_gene: TRBJ2-7
v_gene: TRBV11-2
d_gene: TRBD2
CDR3aa: CASSLGAGALDEQYF
CDR3nt: TGTGCCAGCAGCTTGGGTGCGGGAGCCCTGGACGAGCAGTACTTC

abundance: NA
j_gene: TRBJ2-5
v_gene: TRBV28
d_gene: TRBD1
CDR3aa: CASSLTGFRETQYF
CDR3nt: TGTGCCAGCAGTTTGACAGGGTTTCGAGAGACCCAGTACTTC